The T cell receptor (beta chain) under discussion was sequenced for a study of T cell responses to AZD1222 COVID-19 vaccine. Overall study results and limits: There were mostly white British donors and more females than males, and clonal diversity was possibly underestimated. Seropositive at baseline were only 5 to 7 AZD1222 recipients. CD4 TCRs linked to vaccination spanned spike, dominating at 160-218 and 743-854.

With regard to this clone: What it binds is unknown.

Here immunoSEQ multiplex PCR was the method, and the copy in TCRdb shows in-frame clones only, minus some. Seen here are around 100,000 clones, more than 70% observed once, and the top ten hold 4% to 5%. V lost 8 bases, J lost 6 bases, and 17 bases lay in between. The CDR3 extends over 14 amino acids. The germline gives CDR1 LNHDA, CDR2 SQIVND (reference sequence). The source is an adult in good health. The sample here was peripheral blood, taken on day 0 of MenACWY control vaccination. The V gene is TRBV19, the J gene TRBJ1-5; tentative D call: TRBD1 (5 bases). CDR3 region: CASWDLGGGQPQHF. The CDR3 DNA reads as TGTGCCAGTTGGGACCTCGGGGGTGGTCAGCCCCAGCATTTT.